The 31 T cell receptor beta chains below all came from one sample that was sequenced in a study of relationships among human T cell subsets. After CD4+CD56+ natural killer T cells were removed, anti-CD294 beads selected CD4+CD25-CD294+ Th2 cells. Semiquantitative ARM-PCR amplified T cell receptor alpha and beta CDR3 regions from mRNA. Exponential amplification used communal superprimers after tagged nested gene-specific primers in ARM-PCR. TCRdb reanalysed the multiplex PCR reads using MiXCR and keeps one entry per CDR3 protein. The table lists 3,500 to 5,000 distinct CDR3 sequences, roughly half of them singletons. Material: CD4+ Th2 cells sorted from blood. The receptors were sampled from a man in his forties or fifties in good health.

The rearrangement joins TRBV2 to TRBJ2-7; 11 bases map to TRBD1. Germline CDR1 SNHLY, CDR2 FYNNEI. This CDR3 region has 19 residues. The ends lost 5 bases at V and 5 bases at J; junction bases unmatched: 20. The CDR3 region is CASSNRIRGQGEWRDEQYF. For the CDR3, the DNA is TGTGCCAGCAGTAACCGGATCCGGGGACAGGGGGAATGGAGGGACGAGCAGTACTTC.

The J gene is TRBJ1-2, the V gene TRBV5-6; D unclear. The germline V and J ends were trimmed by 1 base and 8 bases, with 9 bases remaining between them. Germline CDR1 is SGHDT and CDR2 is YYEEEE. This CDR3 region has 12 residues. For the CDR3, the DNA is TGTGCCAGCAGCTTGCTGCGCACGGGCTACACCTTC. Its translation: CASSLLRTGYTF.

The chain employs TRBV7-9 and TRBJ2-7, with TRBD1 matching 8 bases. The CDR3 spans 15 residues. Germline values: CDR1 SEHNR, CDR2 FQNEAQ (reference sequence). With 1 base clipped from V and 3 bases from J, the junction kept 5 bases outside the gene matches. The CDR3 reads CASSLGDRTLYEQYF. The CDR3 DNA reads TGTGCCAGCAGCTTAGGGGACAGGACCCTCTACGAGCAGTACTTC. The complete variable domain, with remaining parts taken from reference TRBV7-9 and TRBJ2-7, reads DTGVSQNPRHKITKRGQNVTFRCDPISEHNRLYWYRQTLGQGPEFLTYFQNEAQLEKSRLLSDRFSAERPKGSFSTLEIQRTEQGDSAMYLCASSLGDRTLYEQYFGPGTRLTVT.

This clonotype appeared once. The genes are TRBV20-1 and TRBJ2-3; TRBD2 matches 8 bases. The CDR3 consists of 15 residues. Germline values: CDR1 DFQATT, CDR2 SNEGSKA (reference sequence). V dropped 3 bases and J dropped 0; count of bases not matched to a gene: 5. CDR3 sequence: CSASSTSGSTDTQYF. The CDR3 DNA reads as TGCAGTGCTAGCTCTACTAGCGGAAGCACAGATACGCAGTATTTT.

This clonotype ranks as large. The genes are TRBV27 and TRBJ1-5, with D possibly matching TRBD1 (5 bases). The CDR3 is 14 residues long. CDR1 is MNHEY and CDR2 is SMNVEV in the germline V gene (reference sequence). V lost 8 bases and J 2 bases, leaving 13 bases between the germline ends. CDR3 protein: CASRPQGGNQPQHF. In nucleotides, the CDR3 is TGTGCCAGCCGCCCCCAAGGGGGCAATCAGCCCCAGCATTTT.

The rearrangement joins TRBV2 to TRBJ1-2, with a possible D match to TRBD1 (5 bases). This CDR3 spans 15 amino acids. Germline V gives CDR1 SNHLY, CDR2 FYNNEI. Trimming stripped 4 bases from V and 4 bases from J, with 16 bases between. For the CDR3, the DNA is TGTGCCAGCAGTGGGCAGCCAGGGAGACTCTATGGCTACACCTTC. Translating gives CASSGQPGRLYGYTF.

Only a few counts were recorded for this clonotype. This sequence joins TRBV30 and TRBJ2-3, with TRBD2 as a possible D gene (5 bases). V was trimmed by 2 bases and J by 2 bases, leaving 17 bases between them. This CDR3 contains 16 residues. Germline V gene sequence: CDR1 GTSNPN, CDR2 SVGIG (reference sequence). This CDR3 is CAWSPLGDPHTDTQYF. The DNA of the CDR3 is TGTGCCTGGAGTCCTCTGGGAGACCCTCACACAGATACGCAGTATTTT.

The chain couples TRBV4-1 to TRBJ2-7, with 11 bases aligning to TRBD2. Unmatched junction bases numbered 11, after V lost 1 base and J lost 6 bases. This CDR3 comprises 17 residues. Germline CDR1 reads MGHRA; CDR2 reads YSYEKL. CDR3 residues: CASSQANMGLAVGEQYF. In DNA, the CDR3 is TGCGCCAGCAGCCAAGCCAATATGGGACTAGCGGTGGGCGAGCAGTACTTC.

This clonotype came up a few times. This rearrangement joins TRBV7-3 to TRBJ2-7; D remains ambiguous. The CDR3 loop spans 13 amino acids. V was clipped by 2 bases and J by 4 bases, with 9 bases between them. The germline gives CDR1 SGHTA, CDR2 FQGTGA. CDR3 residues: CASSLGCHYEQYF. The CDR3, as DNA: TGTGCCAGCAGCTTAGGATGCCATTACGAGCAGTACTTC.

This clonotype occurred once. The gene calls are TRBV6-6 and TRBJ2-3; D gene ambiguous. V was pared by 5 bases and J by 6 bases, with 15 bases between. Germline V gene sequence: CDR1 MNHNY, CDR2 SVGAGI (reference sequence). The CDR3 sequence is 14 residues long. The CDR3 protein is CASSQTTRRDTQYF. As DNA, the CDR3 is TGTGCCAGCAGTCAAACGACGAGAAGGGATACGCAGTATTTT.

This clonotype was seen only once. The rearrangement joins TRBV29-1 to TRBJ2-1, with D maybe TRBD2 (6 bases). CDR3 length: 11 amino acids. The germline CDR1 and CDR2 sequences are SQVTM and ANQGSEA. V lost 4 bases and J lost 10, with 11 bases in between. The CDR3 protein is CSVGRDREQFF. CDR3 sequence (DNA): TGCAGCGTTGGGAGGGATCGCGAGCAGTTCTTC.

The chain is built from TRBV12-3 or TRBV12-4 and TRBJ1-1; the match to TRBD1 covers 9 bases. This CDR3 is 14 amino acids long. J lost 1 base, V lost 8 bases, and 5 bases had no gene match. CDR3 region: CASGQGITNTEAFF. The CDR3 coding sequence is TGTGCCAGCGGACAGGGGATAACGAACACTGAAGCTTTCTTT.

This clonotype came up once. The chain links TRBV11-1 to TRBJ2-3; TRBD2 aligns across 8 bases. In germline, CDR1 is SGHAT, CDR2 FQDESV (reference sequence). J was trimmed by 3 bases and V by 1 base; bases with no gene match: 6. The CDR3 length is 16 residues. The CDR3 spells CASSLGAGVRTDTQYF. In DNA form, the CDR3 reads TGTGCCAGCAGCTTAGGAGCGGGAGTAAGGACAGATACGCAGTATTTT.

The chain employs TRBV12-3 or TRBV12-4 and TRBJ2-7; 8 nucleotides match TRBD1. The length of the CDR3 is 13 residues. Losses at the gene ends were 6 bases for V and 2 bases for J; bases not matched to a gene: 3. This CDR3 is CASRGTGPYEQYF. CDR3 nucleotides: TGTGCCAGCAGGGGGACAGGACCCTACGAGCAGTACTTC.

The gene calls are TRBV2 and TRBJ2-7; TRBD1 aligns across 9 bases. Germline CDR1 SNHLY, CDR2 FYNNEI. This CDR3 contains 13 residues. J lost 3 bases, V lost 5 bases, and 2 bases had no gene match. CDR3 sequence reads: CASSWTGDYEQYF. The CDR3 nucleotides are TGTGCCAGCAGTTGGACAGGGGACTACGAGCAGTACTTC.

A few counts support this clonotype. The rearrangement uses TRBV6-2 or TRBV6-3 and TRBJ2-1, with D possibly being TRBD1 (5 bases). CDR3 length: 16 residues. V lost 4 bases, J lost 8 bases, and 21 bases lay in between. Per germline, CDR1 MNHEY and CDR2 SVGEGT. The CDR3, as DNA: TGTGCCAGCAGTTCTCCCAGGGATTCCCGGCCGGATGAGCAGTTCTTC. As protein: CASSSPRDSRPDEQFF.

Here the CDR3 reads CASSPDPGIEREQFF. The CDR3 DNA follows: TGTGCCAGCAGCCCCGATCCCGGGATCGAGCGTGAGCAGTTCTTC. The chain joins TRBV11-2 to TRBJ2-1; the D gene is possibly TRBD2 (5 bases). The CDR3 loop spans 15 amino acids. Germline assignment: CDR1 SGHAT and CDR2 FQNNGV. V lost 5 bases to trimming and J lost 9 bases, with 20 bases between them.

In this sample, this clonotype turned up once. Here the CDR3 reads CSARDKGIDGYTF. Written as DNA, the CDR3 is TGCAGTGCTAGAGATAAGGGGATAGATGGCTACACCTTC. V is TRBV20-1 and J is TRBJ1-2, with D possibly being TRBD1 (5 bases). V was clipped by 0 bases and J by 6 bases, with 11 bases between them. Germline V gene data show CDR1 as DFQATT and CDR2 as SNEGSKA (reference sequence). The CDR3 contains 13 residues.

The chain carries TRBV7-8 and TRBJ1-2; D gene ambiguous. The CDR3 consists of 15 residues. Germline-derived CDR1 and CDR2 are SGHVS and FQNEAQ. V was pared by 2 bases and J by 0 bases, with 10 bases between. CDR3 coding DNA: TGTGCCAGCAGCTTATTCCCATTATCTAACTATGGCTACACCTTC. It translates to CASSLFPLSNYGYTF.

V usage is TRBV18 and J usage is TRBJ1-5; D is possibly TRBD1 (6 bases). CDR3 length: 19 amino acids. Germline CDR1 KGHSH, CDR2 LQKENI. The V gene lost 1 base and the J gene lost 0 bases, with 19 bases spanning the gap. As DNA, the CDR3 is TGTGCCAGCTCACCACGGAGGGGGGCTCGTGATTATAGCAATCAGCCCCAGCATTTT. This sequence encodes CASSPRRGARDYSNQPQHF.

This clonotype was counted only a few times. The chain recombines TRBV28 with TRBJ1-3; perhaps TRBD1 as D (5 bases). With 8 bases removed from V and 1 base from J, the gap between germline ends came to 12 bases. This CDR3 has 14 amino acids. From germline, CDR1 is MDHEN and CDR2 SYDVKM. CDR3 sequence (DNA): TGTGCCAGCTCCACGGCAGGGTCTGGAAACACCATATATTTT. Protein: CASSTAGSGNTIYF.

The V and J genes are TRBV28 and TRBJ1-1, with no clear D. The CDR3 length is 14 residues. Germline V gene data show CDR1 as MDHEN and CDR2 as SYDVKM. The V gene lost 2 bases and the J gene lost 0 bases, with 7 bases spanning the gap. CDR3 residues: CASSLAQLNTEAFF. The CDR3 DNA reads TGTGCCAGCAGTTTAGCACAGCTGAACACTGAAGCTTTCTTT.

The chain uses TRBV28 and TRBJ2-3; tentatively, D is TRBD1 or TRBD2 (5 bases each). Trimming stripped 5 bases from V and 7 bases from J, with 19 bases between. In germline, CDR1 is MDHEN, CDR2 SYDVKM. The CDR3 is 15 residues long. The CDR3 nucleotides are TGTGCCAGCAGTACCGGGACCGTCAGCCGGAATACGCAGTATTTT. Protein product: CASSTGTVSRNTQYF.

CDR3 in amino acids: CASRKGTGGYYEQYF. In DNA, the CDR3 is TGTGCCAGTAGGAAAGGGACAGGGGGCTACTACGAGCAGTACTTC. The genes are TRBV19 and TRBJ2-7, with 12 bases lining up with TRBD1. Germline V lookup: CDR1 LNHDA, CDR2 SQIVND (reference sequence). The CDR3 has 15 amino acids. V trimming: 6 bases; J trimming: 3 bases; junction bases outside the gene matches: 6.

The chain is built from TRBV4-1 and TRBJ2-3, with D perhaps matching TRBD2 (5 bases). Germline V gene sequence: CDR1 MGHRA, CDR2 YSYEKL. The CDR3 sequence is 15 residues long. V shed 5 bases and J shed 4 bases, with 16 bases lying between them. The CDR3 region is CASSLDRGAPDTQYF. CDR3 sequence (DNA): TGCGCCAGCAGCTTAGATCGGGGAGCGCCAGATACGCAGTATTTT.

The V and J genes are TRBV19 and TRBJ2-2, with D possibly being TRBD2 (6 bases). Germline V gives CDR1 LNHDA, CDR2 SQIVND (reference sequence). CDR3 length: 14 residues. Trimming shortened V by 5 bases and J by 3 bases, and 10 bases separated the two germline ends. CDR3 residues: CASSRGLDTGELFF. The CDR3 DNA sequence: TGTGCCAGTAGTCGGGGGTTGGACACCGGGGAGCTGTTTTTT.

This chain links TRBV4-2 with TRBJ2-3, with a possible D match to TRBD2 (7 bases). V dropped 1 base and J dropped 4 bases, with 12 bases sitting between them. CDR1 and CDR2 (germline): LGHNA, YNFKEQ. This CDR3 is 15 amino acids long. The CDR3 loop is CASSQGGGLPDTQYF. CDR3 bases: TGTGCCAGCAGCCAAGGGGGGGGCCTCCCAGATACGCAGTATTTT.

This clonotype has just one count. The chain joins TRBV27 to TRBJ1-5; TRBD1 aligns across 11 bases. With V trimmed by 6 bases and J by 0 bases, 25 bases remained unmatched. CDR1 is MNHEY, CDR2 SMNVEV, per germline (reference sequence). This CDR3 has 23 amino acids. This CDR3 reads CASRRTGGGLGAEGSNSNQPQHF. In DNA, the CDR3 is TGTGCCAGCAGAAGGACAGGGGGCGGGCTTGGGGCTGAAGGCTCTAATAGCAATCAGCCCCAGCATTTT.

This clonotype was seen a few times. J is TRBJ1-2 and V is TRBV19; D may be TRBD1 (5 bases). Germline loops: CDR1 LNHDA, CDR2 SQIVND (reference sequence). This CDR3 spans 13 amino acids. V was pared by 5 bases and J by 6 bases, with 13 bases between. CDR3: CASSPRGADGYTF. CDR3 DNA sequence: TGTGCCAGTAGTCCGAGGGGCGCGGATGGCTACACCTTC.

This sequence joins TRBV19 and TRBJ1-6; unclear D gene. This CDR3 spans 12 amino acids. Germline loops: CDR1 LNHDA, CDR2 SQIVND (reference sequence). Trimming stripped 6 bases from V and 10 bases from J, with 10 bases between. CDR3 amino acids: CASSGFGSPLHF. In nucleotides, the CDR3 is TGTGCCAGTAGCGGATTTGGATCACCCCTCCACTTT.

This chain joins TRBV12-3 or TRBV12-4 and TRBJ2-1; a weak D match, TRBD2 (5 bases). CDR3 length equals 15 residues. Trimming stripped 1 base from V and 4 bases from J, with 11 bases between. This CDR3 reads CASSLEGGRYNEQFF. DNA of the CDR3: TGTGCCAGCAGTTTAGAGGGCGGGCGGTACAATGAGCAGTTCTTC.